These T cell receptor beta chains were read from a single sample in a study of blood T cells in healthy people across ages. One entry per CDR3 protein results from TCRdb running MiXCR on the 5' RACE reads. Of 1.6 million or so distinct CDR3 sequences listed, roughly 32% are singletons. Sequencing input: blood. These receptors all come from a woman in her thirties in good health. Each CDR3 is given with its conserved first and last residue.

CDR3aa	v_gene
CATIRVRDPRVGDTQYF	TRBV24-1
CASSLGRTELGQYF	TRBV7-8
CASSPRGAHTQYF	TRBV28
CAWRTSGRGEQYF	TRBV30
CASSLGPPGIYNEQFF	TRBV5-6
CASSLGFESPLHF	TRBV11-2
CSVEPRDTSNYGYTF	TRBV29-1
CASRFSDRAYEQYF	TRBV28
CASSLGAQPQHF	TRBV13
CASSEVAGGAFNEQFF	TRBV6-1